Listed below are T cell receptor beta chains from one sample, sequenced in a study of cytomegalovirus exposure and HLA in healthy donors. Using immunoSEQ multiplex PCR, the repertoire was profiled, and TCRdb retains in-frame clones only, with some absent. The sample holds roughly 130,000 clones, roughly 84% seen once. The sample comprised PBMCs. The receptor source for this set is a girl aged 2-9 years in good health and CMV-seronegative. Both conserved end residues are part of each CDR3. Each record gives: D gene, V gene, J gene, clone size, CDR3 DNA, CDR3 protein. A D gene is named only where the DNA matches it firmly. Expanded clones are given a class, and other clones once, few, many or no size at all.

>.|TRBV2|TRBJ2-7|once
TGTGCCAGCAGTGAAGCTCAGGGACTCTCCTACGAGCAGTACTTC
CASSEAQGLSYEQYF
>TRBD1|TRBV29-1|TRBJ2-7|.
TGCAGCACCCGGGACAGGGGGCATTTCGAGCAGTACTTC
CSTRDRGHFEQYF
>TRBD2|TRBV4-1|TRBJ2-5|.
TGCGCCAGCAGCCCGATTGGGCTAGCGGGAGACACCCCGTACTTC
CASSPIGLAGDTPYF
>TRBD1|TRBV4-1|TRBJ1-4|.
TGCGCCAGCAGCCAAGAATCGGGCGGCAGGGGGAGGGAAAAACTGTTTTTT
CASSQESGGRGREKLFF
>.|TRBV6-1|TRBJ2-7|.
TGTGCCAGCAGTGAAAGCGGTTACTACGAGCAGTACTTC
CASSESGYYEQYF
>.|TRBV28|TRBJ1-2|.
TGTGCCAGCAGTTTACAGAACAGGCACACCTTC
CASSLQNRHTF
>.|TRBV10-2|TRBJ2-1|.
TGCGCCAGCAATAGCGGAACCCTCTACAATGAGCAGTTCTTC
CASNSGTLYNEQFF
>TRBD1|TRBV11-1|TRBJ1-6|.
TGTGCCAGCAGCCTACACAACCCGGGACAGGGAACTTCACCCCTCCACTTT
CASSLHNPGQGTSPLHF
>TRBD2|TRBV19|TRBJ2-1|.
TGTGCCAGTAGGGGGACTAGCGGGAAGGCTGAGCAGTTCTTC
CASRGTSGKAEQFF
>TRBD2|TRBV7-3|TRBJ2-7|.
TGTGCCAGCAGCTTAAGGGCCGGGGGGGCCTACGAGCAGTACTTC
CASSLRAGGAYEQYF
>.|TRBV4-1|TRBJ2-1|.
TGCGCCAGCAGCCAAGGGAGAGATCTCTACAATGAGCAGTTCTTC
CASSQGRDLYNEQFF
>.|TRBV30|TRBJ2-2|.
TGTGCCTGGAGTGTACAGAGCACCGGGGAGCTGTTTTTT
CAWSVQSTGELFF
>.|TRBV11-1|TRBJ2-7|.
TGTGCCAGCAGCTTAGCGGGGCGCACCTACGAGCAGTACTTC
CASSLAGRTYEQYF
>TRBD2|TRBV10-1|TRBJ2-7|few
TGCGCCAGCAGTGAGTCGGGGCGGGAGTTATCCTACGAGCAGTACTTC
CASSESGRELSYEQYF
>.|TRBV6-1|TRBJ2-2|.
TGTGCCAGCAGGATGGACAGGAACACCGGGGAGCTGTTTTTT
CASRMDRNTGELFF
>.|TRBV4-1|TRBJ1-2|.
TGCGCCAGCAGCCACGGGGGGCAGAACTATGGCTACACCTTC
CASSHGGQNYGYTF
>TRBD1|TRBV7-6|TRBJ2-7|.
TGTGCCAGCAGCTTAGCGCCGGGGGACAGGGTTCTATTCGAGCAGTACTTC
CASSLAPGDRVLFEQYF
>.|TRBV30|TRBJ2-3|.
.
CAWGPGSGQGSYF
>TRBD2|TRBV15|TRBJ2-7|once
TGTGCCACCAGCAGAGAGGGGGGGTCGGCAGCCTCCTACGAGCAGTACTTC
CATSREGGSAASYEQYF
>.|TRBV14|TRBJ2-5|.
TGTGCCAGCAGCCAAGTAGGGGGAATGGAGACCCAGTACTTC
CASSQVGGMETQYF
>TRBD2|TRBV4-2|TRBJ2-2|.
TGTGCCAGCAGCGAATTAGCGGGGGGGCCGGGCACCGGGGAGCTGTTTTTT
CASSELAGGPGTGELFF
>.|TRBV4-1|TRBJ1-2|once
TGCGCCAGCAGCCAAGATGCCGGGAGTCTAAACTATGGCTACACCTTC
CASSQDAGSLNYGYTF
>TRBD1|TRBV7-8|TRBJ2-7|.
TGTGCCAGCAGCTCACGGACAGGGGGCTCCTACGAGCAGTACTTC
CASSSRTGGSYEQYF
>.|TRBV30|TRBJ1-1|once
TGTGCCTGGATTTTTCAGGCCAGCACTGAAGCTTTCTTT
CAWIFQASTEAFF
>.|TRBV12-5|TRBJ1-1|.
TGTGCTAGTCGCCTGTCGGGGTCGGGCACTGAAGCTTTCTTT
CASRLSGSGTEAFF
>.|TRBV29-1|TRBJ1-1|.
TGCAGCGTTGTCTCAGCGGCCATGAACACTGAAGCTTTCTTT
CSVVSAAMNTEAFF
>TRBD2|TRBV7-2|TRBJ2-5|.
TGTGCCAGCAGCGCCGACCTAGCGGGGGGCCGCAGGGAGACCCAGTACTTC
CASSADLAGGRRETQYF
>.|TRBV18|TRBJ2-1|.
TGTGCCAGCTCACCTGGTCAGCTGAACAGGAATGAGCAGTTCTTC
CASSPGQLNRNEQFF
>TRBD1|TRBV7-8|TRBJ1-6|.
TGTGCCAGCAGCTCCGGGACAGGCCTTAATTCACCCCTCCACTTT
CASSSGTGLNSPLHF
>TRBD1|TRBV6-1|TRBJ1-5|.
TGTGCCAGCAGCGCGGGACAGGGTTTATGGCAGCCCCAGCATTTT
CASSAGQGLWQPQHF
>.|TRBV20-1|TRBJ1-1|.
TGCAGTGCTGCCCGGGGCACTGAAGCTTTCTTT
CSAARGTEAFF
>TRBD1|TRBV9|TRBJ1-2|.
TGTGCCAGCAGCGTAGAAGGGACAGCCTATGGCTACACCTTC
CASSVEGTAYGYTF
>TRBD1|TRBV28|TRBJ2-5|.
TGTGCCAGCAGTTTGGGGCAGGGGGTACAAGAGACCCAGTACTTC
CASSLGQGVQETQYF
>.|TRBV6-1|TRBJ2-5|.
TGTGCCAGCAGTTGGACACTCCAAGAGACCCAGTACTTC
CASSWTLQETQYF
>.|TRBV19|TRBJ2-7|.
TGTGCCAGTAATCCAGCGCGAGCCTACGAGCAGTACTTC
CASNPARAYEQYF
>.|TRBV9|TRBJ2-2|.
TGTGCCAGCAGCGTAGGTTCGGATGGCGAGGCCGGGGAGCTGTTTTTT
CASSVGSDGEAGELFF
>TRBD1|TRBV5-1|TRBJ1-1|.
TGCGCCAGCAGCTTTGTCCCGGGACAGGATTACACTGAAGCTTTCTTT
CASSFVPGQDYTEAFF
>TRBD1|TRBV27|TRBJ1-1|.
TGTGCCAGCAGGCCGACAGGGGGCACTGAAGCTTTCTTT
CASRPTGGTEAFF
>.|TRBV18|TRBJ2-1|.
TGTGCCAGCTCAACCCGGGAAAGCCGGTGGGATGAGCAGTTCTTC
CASSTRESRWDEQFF
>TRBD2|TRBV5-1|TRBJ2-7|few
TGCGCCAGCAGCTTGAGTTCGCGGGGGTACTCCTACGAGCAGTACTTC
CASSLSSRGYSYEQYF
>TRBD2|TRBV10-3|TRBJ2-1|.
TGTGCCATCAGTGAGTCCCTAGCGGGTGGAAATGAGCAGTTCTTC
CAISESLAGGNEQFF
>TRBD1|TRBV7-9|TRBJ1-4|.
TGTGCCAGCAGCCCAGGGACAGGGTCAGCTAATGAAAAACTGTTTTTT
CASSPGTGSANEKLFF
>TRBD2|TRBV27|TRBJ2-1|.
TGTGCCAGCAGTCTCCGACCGACTAGCGGGGGGTACAATGAGCAGTTCTTC
CASSLRPTSGGYNEQFF
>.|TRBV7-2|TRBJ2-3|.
TGTGCCAGCAGCTTACGGCGGACAGATACGCAGTATTTT
CASSLRRTDTQYF
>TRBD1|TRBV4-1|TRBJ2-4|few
TGCGCCAGCAGCCAAGATCGAGGCGGGACAGGGGATATTCAGTACTTC
CASSQDRGGTGDIQYF
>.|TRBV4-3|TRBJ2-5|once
TGCGCCAGCAGCCCCACCCTAGGAGAGACCCAGTACTTC
CASSPTLGETQYF
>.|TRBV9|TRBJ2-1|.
TGTGCCAGCAGCGCCCAGGGGTTCACCTACAATGAGCAGTTCTTC
CASSAQGFTYNEQFF